This is a list of T cell receptor beta chains from one sample in a study of T cells in Graves' hyperthyroidism and ophthalmopathy. In TCRdb, the multiplex PCR reads were re-called with MiXCR into one record per CDR3 protein. This sample has fewer than 800,000 distinct CDR3 sequences, with about 17% found just once. The sample comprised blood. The source is a young man with Graves' hyperthyroidism. Both conserved end residues are part of each CDR3. The D gene is left open where the match is weak. Not all rows give a size; the values are once, few, many and, for expanded clones, a class.

TRBJ2-7,TRBV6-5,NA,TRBD1,TGTGCCAGCAGTTCCACCACAGGGGGTGACGAGCAGTACTTC,CASSSTTGGDEQYF
TRBJ2-3,TRBV7-2,few,TRBD2,TGTGCCAGCAGGGGGGGGTTGCGGGGCACGCAGTATTTT,CASRGGLRGTQYF
TRBJ2-1,TRBV19,NA,TRBD2,TGCGCCAGTAGTATTGTGCGGGGGGTCAATGAGCAGTTCTTC,CASSIVRGVNEQFF
TRBJ1-1,TRBV7-6,few,NA,TGTGCCAGCAGCTTATCGGGAACTGAAGCTTTCTTT,CASSLSGTEAFF
TRBJ2-5,TRBV5-1,many,NA,TGCGCCAGCAGCTTGGTGGGGGGTCAAGAGACCCAGTACTTC,CASSLVGGQETQYF
TRBJ1-5,TRBV6-1,NA,NA,TGTGCCAGCAGTGAAAGGACTATCGAGCCCCAGCATTTT,CASSERTIEPQHF
TRBJ2-7,TRBV5-1,NA,TRBD2,TGCGCCAGCACCCCTGGACTAGCGGTAAGGGAGCAGTACTTC,CASTPGLAVREQYF
TRBJ2-7,TRBV9,many,TRBD1,TGTGCCAGCAGCGACGGGACAGGGATTTACGAGCAGTACTTC,CASSDGTGIYEQYF
TRBJ2-7,TRBV7-8,many,TRBD1,TGTGCCAGCAGCTACGGGGACAGGCCATACGAGCAGTACTTC,CASSYGDRPYEQYF
TRBJ2-5,TRBV6-2/TRBV6-3,few,TRBD2,TGTGCCAGCAGCCGGGAGGTGGCAGGCCGCTCGACCCAGTACTTC,CASSREVAGRSTQYF
TRBJ2-5,TRBV3-1,few,NA,TGTGCCAGCAGCCAAGACGGAGGGGGGAGGGGGACCCAGTACTTC,CASSQDGGGRGTQYF
TRBJ2-5,TRBV29-1,NA,NA,TGCAGCGCCCTAGAGGAGGCAGAGACCCAGTACTTC,CSALEEAETQYF
TRBJ2-3,TRBV7-8,few,NA,TGTGCCAGCAGGCTCCCTGGGCGTGATACGCAGTATTTT,CASRLPGRDTQYF
TRBJ2-7,TRBV6-2/TRBV6-3,NA,NA,TGTGCCAGCAGGGACAGCGGGCCCAGCTCCTACGAGCAGTACTTC,CASRDSGPSSYEQYF
TRBJ2-7,TRBV10-3,NA,TRBD2,TGTGCCATCAGTGAGTCGAAGCCCCCTAGCGGGAGGGCCATCTACGAGCAGTACTTC,CAISESKPPSGRAIYEQYF